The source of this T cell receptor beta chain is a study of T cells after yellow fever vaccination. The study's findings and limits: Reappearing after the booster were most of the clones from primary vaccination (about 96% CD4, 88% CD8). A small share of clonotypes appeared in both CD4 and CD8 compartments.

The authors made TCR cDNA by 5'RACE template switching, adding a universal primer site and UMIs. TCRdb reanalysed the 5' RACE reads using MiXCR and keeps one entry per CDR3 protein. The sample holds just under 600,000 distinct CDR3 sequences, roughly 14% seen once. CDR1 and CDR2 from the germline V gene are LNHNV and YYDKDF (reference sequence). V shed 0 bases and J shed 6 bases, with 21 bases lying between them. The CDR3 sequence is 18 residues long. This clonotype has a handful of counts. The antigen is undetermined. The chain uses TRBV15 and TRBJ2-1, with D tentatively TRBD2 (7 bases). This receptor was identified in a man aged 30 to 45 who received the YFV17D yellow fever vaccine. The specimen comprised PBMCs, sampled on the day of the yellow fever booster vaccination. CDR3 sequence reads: CATSRDPGGGRGVNEQFF. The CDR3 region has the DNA TGTGCCACCAGCAGAGATCCCGGGGGCGGGAGAGGGGTCAATGAGCAGTTCTTC.